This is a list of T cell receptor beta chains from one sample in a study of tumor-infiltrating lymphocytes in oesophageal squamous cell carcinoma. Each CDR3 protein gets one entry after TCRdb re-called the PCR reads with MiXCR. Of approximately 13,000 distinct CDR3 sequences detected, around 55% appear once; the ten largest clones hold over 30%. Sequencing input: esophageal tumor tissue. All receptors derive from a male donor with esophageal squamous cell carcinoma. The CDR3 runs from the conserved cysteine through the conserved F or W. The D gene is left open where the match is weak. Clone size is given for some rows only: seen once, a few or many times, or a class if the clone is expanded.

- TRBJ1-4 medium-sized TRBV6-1 CATSRSRSNEKLFF TGTGCCACTAGTAGGAGCAGAAGTAATGAAAAACTGTTTTTT
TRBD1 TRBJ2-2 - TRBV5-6 CASSVGQRSGELFF TGTGCCAGCAGCGTGGGACAGCGAAGCGGGGAGCTGTTTTTT
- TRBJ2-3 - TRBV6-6 CASSYGPSTDTQYF TGTGCCAGCAGTTACGGACCAAGCACAGATACGCAGTATTTT
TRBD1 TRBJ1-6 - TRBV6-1 CASRFNTGGRNSPLHF TGTGCCAGCAGATTTAATACAGGGGGCAGGAATTCACCCCTCCACTTT
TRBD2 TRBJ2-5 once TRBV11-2 CASSWGTSGIQYF TGTGCCAGCAGCTGGGGGACTAGCGGGATCCAGTACTTC
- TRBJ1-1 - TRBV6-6 CASSYSKGRTEAFF TGTGCCAGCAGTTACTCGAAAGGGAGGACTGAAGCTTTCTTT
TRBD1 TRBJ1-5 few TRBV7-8 CASSFNRGYNQPQHF TGTGCCAGCAGCTTTAACAGGGGTTACAATCAGCCCCAGCATTTT
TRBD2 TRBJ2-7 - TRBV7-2 CASSSSSGSLYEQYF TGTGCCAGCAGCTCCTCTAGCGGGAGTTTATACGAGCAGTACTTC
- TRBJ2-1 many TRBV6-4 CASSDSASKREQFF TGTGCCAGCAGTGACTCAGCCTCTAAAAGAGAGCAGTTCTTC
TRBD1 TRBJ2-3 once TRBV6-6 CASSRDRRATDTQYF TGTGCCAGCAGCCGGGACAGGCGTGCAACAGATACGCAGTATTTT
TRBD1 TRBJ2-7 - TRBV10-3 CAISETGQGTYEQYF TGTGCCATCAGTGAGACCGGACAGGGTACCTACGAGCAGTACTTC
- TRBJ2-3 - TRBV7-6 CASNLAGTDTQYF TGTGCCAGCAACCTGGCGGGCACAGATACGCAGTATTTT
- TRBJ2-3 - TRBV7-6 CASSLAGKDTQYF TGTGCCAGCAGCTTAGCCGGGAAAGATACGCAGTATTTT
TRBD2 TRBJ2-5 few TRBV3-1 CASSLRTSGKGETQYF TGTGCCAGCAGCCTCCGGACTAGCGGGAAGGGCGAGACCCAGTACTTC
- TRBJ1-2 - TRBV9 CASSVAPGVDYGYTF TGTGCCAGCAGCGTAGCTCCCGGGGTAGACTATGGCTACACCTTC
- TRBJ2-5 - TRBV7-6 CASSVGETQYF TGTGCCAGCAGCGTTGGAGAGACCCAGTACTTC
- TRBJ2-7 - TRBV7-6 CASSTTDRRDYEQYF TGTGCCAGCAGCACCACAGACAGGCGAGACTACGAGCAGTACTTC
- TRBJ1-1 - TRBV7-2 CASSLGSGDTEAFF TGTGCCAGCAGCCTAGGGTCGGGGGACACTGAAGCTTTCTTT
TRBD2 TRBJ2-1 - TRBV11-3 CASSLVTSGTPIYNEQFF TGTGCCAGCAGCTTAGTGACTAGCGGGACCCCTATATACAATGAGCAGTTCTTC
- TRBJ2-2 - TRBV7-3 CASSSYTGSGELFF TGTGCCAGCAGCTCATACACCGGGTCCGGGGAGCTGTTTTTT
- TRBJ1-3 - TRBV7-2 CASSFFGAVGNTIYF TGTGCCAGCAGCTTCTTCGGCGCGGTTGGAAACACCATATATTTT
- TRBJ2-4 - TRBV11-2 CASSPELARPYEQYF TGTGCCAGCAGCCCCGAACTAGCTCGCCCCTACGAGCAGTACTTT
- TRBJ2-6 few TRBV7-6 CASSLQDREALRAVLRF -
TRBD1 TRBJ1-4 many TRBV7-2 CASSPRPGQVNEKLFF TGTGCCAGCAGCCCGCGACCGGGACAGGTTAATGAAAAACTGTTTTTT
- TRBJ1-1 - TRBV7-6 CASSLRVSAEAFF TGTGCCAGCAGCTTACGAGTGTCAGCTGAAGCTTTCTTT
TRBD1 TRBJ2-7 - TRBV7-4 CASSLAPTGPNSPLHF TGTGCCAGCAGCTTAGCTCCGACAGGGCCCAACTCACCCCTCCACTTC
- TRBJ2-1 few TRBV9 CASSERGLANEQFF TGTGCCAGCAGCGAGAGGGGCCTAGCTAATGAGCAGTTCTTC
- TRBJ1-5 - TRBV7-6 CASSPGVGRRHQPQHF TGTGCCAGCAGCCCCGGGGTTGGCAGACGCCATCAGCCCCAGCATTTT
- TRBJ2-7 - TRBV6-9 CASSSGPSFAEQYF TGTGCCAGCAGTTCCGGACCATCCTTCGCCGAGCAGTACTTC
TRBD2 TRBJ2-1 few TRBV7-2 CASSPSTGGAHEQFF TGTGCCAGCAGCCCCTCGACGGGAGGGGCCCATGAGCAGTTCTTC
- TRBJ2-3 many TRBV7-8 CASSRTVLSTDTQYF TGTGCCAGCAGCCGGACAGTCTTGAGCACAGATACGCAGTATTTT
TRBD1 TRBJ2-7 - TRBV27 CASRGSGTGYEQYF TGTGCCAGCAGGGGCTCCGGGACAGGATACGAGCAGTACTTC
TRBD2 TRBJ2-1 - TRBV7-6 CASSSNSGRLGTQFF TGTGCCAGCAGTTCAAATAGCGGGAGGTTGGGGACCCAGTTCTTC